This TCR beta chain was profiled in a study of T cell clones after liver transplantation. Overall study: Post-transplant blood was tracked for graft-donor-reactive T cell clones identified in a pre-transplant mixed lymphocyte reaction.

CDR3 size: 16 residues. With 4 bases clipped from V and 0 bases from J, the junction kept 7 bases outside the gene matches. CDR1 SGHDT and CDR2 YYEEEE come from the germline V gene. This table comes from immunoSEQ multiplex PCR, and its TCRdb copy is limited to in-frame clones, with some not included. The sample holds tens of thousands of clones, 80% to 85% seen once. The TCR comes from a human patient who received a liver transplant. Some T cells may have come from the graft donor. Sequencing used CD4+ T cells from blood, obtained 46 months after liver transplant. The chain employs TRBV5-6 and TRBJ2-1, with 7 bases that match TRBD1. CDR3 nucleotide sequence: TGTGCCAGCAGCAGGGGACAGACGAGCTCCTACAATGAGCAGTTCTTC. Protein: CASSRGQTSSYNEQFF.